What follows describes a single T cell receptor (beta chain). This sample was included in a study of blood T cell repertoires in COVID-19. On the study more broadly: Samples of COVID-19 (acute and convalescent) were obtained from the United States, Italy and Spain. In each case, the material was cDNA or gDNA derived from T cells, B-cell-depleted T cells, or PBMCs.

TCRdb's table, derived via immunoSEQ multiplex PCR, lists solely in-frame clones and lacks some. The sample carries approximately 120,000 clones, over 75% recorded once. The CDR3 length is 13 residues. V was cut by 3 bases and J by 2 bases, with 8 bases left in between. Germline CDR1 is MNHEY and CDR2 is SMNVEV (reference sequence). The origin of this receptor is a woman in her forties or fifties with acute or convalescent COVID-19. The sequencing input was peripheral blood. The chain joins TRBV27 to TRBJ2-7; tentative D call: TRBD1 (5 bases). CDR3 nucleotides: TGTGCCAGCAGTTTTCAGGGCCCCTACGAGCAGTACTTC. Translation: CASSFQGPYEQYF.